A selection of T cell receptor beta chains follows, all from one sample in a study of early T cells in non-severe SARS-CoV-2 infection. TCRdb re-called the 5' RACE reads through MiXCR, storing one row per CDR3 protein. The table has 95,000 to 120,000 distinct CDR3 sequences, around 10% seen once; the top ten hold less than 3.5%. The sample taken for sequencing was whole blood. These receptors were collected from an adult who was a healthcare worker with PCR-confirmed SARS-CoV-2 infection or an uninfected control (not recorded which). The CDR3 runs from the conserved cysteine through the conserved F or W. A D gene is named only where the DNA matches it firmly. Some rows have no size entry. The others give once, few or many, or a class for an expanded clone.

v_call	j_call	clone_size	d_call	cdr3_nt	cdr3_aa
TRBV15	TRBJ1-1	-	-	TGTGCCACCAGCAGAGATTTGGGGACTGAAGCTTTCTTT	CATSRDLGTEAFF
TRBV29-1	TRBJ1-1	many	-	TGCAGCGTTGAAGTTGGGGGGCGCGTTAAAACTGAAGCTTTCTTT	CSVEVGGRVKTEAFF
TRBV4-1	TRBJ2-5	few	-	TGCGCCAGCAGCCAAGATGGAGGGATCCAGGAGACCCAGTACTTC	CASSQDGGIQETQYF
TRBV4-1	TRBJ1-1	-	-	TGCGCCAGCAGCCAAGAATCTTTATGGGGCACTGAAGCTTTCTTT	CASSQESLWGTEAFF
TRBV7-8	TRBJ2-2	few	-	TGTGCCAGCCACGGGGGCAGGGCCAAACCCGGGGAGCTGTTTTTT	CASHGGRAKPGELFF
TRBV20-1	TRBJ1-6	few	-	TGCAGTGCTAGTGTGACTCCTGCCACTTCACCCCTCCACTTT	CSASVTPATSPLHF
TRBV21-1	TRBJ2-5	-	-	TGTGCCAGCAGCAACATCCTCGGGACTAGCGGGAGACGGGAGACCCAGTACTTC	CASSNILGTSGRRETQYF
TRBV19	TRBJ2-7	few	-	TGTGCCAGTAGTTCTTTGAGCCAGTACGAGCAGTACTTC	CASSSLSQYEQYF
TRBV7-8	TRBJ1-1	few	-	TGTGCCAGCAGCTTAGCGGAGGTAACAACTGAAGCTTTCTTT	CASSLAEVTTEAFF
TRBV28	TRBJ1-5	few	-	TGTGCCAGCAGCCCCGGGGCGGCGCGCAATCAGCCCCAGCATTTT	CASSPGAARNQPQHF
TRBV20-1	TRBJ2-1	-	-	TGCAGTGCTATGACGGGACGGCACTACAATGAGCAGTTCTTC	CSAMTGRHYNEQFF
TRBV2	TRBJ2-3	-	-	TGTGCCAGCAGTGTCCAAGGGGGCACAGATACGCAGTATTTT	CASSVQGGTDTQYF
TRBV11-2	TRBJ2-7	many	TRBD1	TGTGCCAGCAGCATGGACAGGGGCAGCTCCTACGAGCAGTACTTC	CASSMDRGSSYEQYF
TRBV20-1	TRBJ2-5	few	TRBD2	TGCAGTGCTAGACTCGCGGGAGAAGAGACCCAGTACTTC	CSARLAGEETQYF
TRBV5-5	TRBJ2-2	-	TRBD2	TGTGCCAGCAGCCGGACTAGCGGGGCGAACACCGGGGAGCTGTTTTTT	CASSRTSGANTGELFF
TRBV10-3	TRBJ2-5	many	TRBD2	TGTGCCATCAGCCTTAGCGGGGGGCAAGAGACCCAGTACTTC	CAISLSGGQETQYF
TRBV29-1	TRBJ2-5	few	-	TGCAGCGCAGGGACGGGAGAGACCCAGTACTTC	CSAGTGETQYF
TRBV20-1	TRBJ2-7	-	-	TGCAGTGCCACCCCGGCTTTCAGCTCCTACGAGCAGTACTTC	CSATPAFSSYEQYF
TRBV7-9	TRBJ2-3	-	TRBD2	TGTGCCAGCAGCTTAGAAGGTTGGCGGCAGAGCGGTCAGCGGGAGACGCAGTATTTT	CASSLEGWRQSGQRETQYF
TRBV5-1	TRBJ2-5	many	TRBD1	TGCGCCAGCAGCTTGGCCGGGACAGGGGGCTTCGAGACCCAGTACTTC	CASSLAGTGGFETQYF
TRBV4-1	TRBJ2-2	-	-	TGCGCCAGCAGCCAGATTACAGGGAACACCGGGGAGCTGTTTTTT	CASSQITGNTGELFF
TRBV11-2	TRBJ1-3	-	TRBD1	TGTGCCAGCAGCCCGGGGACAGGAACTTCCGTACGGGGAAACACCATATATTTT	CASSPGTGTSVRGNTIYF
TRBV7-2	TRBJ2-7	few	TRBD1	TGTGCCAGCAGCTTAGGAGGGACAGGGCGTTACGAGCAGTACTTC	CASSLGGTGRYEQYF
TRBV18	TRBJ1-2	many	-	TGTGCCAGCTCACCCCAGGACAGCCCTAACTATGGCTACACCTTC	CASSPQDSPNYGYTF
TRBV21-1	TRBJ2-1	few	-	TGTGCCAGCAGCACTTGGACAGGCGCCGGGGCTTACAATGAGCAGTTCTTC	CASSTWTGAGAYNEQFF
TRBV5-1	TRBJ2-1	few	TRBD2	TGCGCCAGCAGCTTGGCCTTGACTAGCGGGTACAATGAGCAGTTCTTC	CASSLALTSGYNEQFF
TRBV5-5	TRBJ2-1	-	TRBD1	TGTGCCAGCAGCTGGGGACAGGGCCTAAACCCCGGTGATGAGCAGTTCTTC	CASSWGQGLNPGDEQFF
TRBV12-3/TRBV12-4	TRBJ1-5	-	-	TGTGCCAGCAGCCCGGACACGACCTATCAGCCCCAGCATTTT	CASSPDTTYQPQHF
TRBV20-1	TRBJ1-1	many	TRBD1	TGCAGTGCTAACCGACAGGGGATGAACACTGAAGCTTTCTTT	CSANRQGMNTEAFF
TRBV5-8	TRBJ2-1	many	-	TGTGCCAGCAGCCTGGGACACTACAGGGACCCCGCCCGGGATGAGCAGTTCTTC	CASSLGHYRDPARDEQFF
TRBV12-3/TRBV12-4	TRBJ1-4	-	TRBD1	TGTGCCAGCAGTTTGGGACAGGCTGGGGAAAAACTGTTTTTT	CASSLGQAGEKLFF
TRBV29-1	TRBJ2-7	few	TRBD1	TGCAGCTACGTGTCAGGGGGAACCTACGAGCAGTACTTC	CSYVSGGTYEQYF